A selection of T cell receptor beta chains follows, all from one sample in a study of blood T cell repertoires in COVID-19. Data came from immunoSEQ multiplex PCR; TCRdb stores just in-frame clones and leaves some out. The sample lists over 250,000 clones, more than 70% seen once, with 0.9% to 1% in the top ten. Sequenced input: peripheral blood. These receptor sequences come from a woman aged 40 to 50 who had recovered from COVID-19. Each CDR3 is given with its conserved first and last residue. The D gene is left open where the match is weak. The listing skips clone size in some rows; elsewhere it reads once, few, many or a size class.

cdr3_aa: CASSRQRQETQYF; cdr3_nt: TGCGCCAGCAGCCGACAGCGCCAAGAGACCCAGTACTTC; d_call: -; cdr3_length: 13; clone_size: -; j_call: TRBJ2-5; v_call: TRBV4-3
cdr3_aa: CASSPPGQNYGYTF; cdr3_nt: TGTGCCAGCAGCCCCCCGGGACAGAACTATGGCTACACCTTC; d_call: TRBD1; cdr3_length: 14; clone_size: -; j_call: TRBJ1-2; v_call: TRBV9
cdr3_aa: CASSLRRDPNQPQHF; cdr3_nt: TGTGCCAGCAGCTTAAGGCGGGACCCCAATCAGCCCCAGCATTTT; d_call: -; cdr3_length: 15; clone_size: -; j_call: TRBJ1-5; v_call: TRBV7-2
cdr3_aa: CASSKKGGDRVKGQPQHF; cdr3_nt: TGTGCCAGCAGCAAAAAGGGGGGGGACAGGGTGAAGGGTCAGCCCCAGCATTTT; d_call: -; cdr3_length: 18; clone_size: -; j_call: TRBJ1-5; v_call: TRBV21-1
cdr3_aa: CASTLQGLYGYTF; cdr3_nt: TGTGCCAGCACTCTACAGGGCCTATATGGCTACACCTTC; d_call: -; cdr3_length: 13; clone_size: -; j_call: TRBJ1-2; v_call: TRBV7-8
cdr3_aa: CASSPRPGQGSYEQYF; cdr3_nt: TGTGCTAGCAGCCCCCGCCCCGGACAGGGCTCCTACGAGCAGTACTTC; d_call: TRBD1; cdr3_length: 16; clone_size: -; j_call: TRBJ2-7; v_call: TRBV7-7
cdr3_aa: CASSQVGTGDYNEQFF; cdr3_nt: TGCGCCAGCAGCCAAGTGGGGACAGGCGATTACAATGAGCAGTTCTTC; d_call: TRBD1; cdr3_length: 16; clone_size: -; j_call: TRBJ2-1; v_call: TRBV4-1
cdr3_aa: CASSPPLREADEQYF; cdr3_nt: TGCGCCAGCAGCCCCCCCCTGCGGGAAGCGGACGAGCAGTACTTC; d_call: -; cdr3_length: 15; clone_size: -; j_call: TRBJ2-7; v_call: TRBV5-1
cdr3_aa: CASSLAQTGTSGDPRELFF; cdr3_nt: TGTGCCAGCAGCTTAGCCCAAACCGGGACTAGCGGGGACCCACGGGAGCTGTTTTTT; d_call: TRBD2; cdr3_length: 19; clone_size: -; j_call: TRBJ2-2; v_call: TRBV7-2
cdr3_aa: CASRQNQGGSPLHF; cdr3_nt: TGTGCCAGCAGGCAAAACCAGGGAGGTTCACCCCTCCACTTT; d_call: -; cdr3_length: 14; clone_size: -; j_call: TRBJ1-6; v_call: TRBV27
cdr3_aa: CSASGGPGAQYF; cdr3_nt: TGCAGTGCTAGTGGGGGCCCGGGGGCGCAGTATTTT; d_call: -; cdr3_length: 12; clone_size: -; j_call: TRBJ2-3; v_call: TRBV20-1
cdr3_aa: CASSLSILKENIQYF; cdr3_nt: TGTGCCAGCAGCTTATCCATACTAAAGGAAAACATTCAGTACTTC; d_call: -; cdr3_length: 15; clone_size: -; j_call: TRBJ2-4; v_call: TRBV11-3
cdr3_aa: CASSPVGSGIGLRIRGQFF; cdr3_nt: TGCGCCAGCAGTCCCGTGGGTAGCGGGATCGGCCTGAGAATACGCGGGCAGTTCTTC; d_call: TRBD2; cdr3_length: 19; clone_size: -; j_call: TRBJ2-1; v_call: TRBV4-1
cdr3_aa: CATSDWAGAWNEQFF; cdr3_nt: TGTGCCACCAGTGATTGGGCAGGGGCCTGGAATGAGCAGTTCTTC; d_call: -; cdr3_length: 15; clone_size: -; j_call: TRBJ2-1; v_call: TRBV24-1
cdr3_aa: CASTPPGFRSFSYEQYF; cdr3_nt: TGTGCCAGCACCCCCCCGGGATTCCGATCCTTCTCCTACGAGCAGTACTTC; d_call: -; cdr3_length: 17; clone_size: few; j_call: TRBJ2-7; v_call: TRBV6-2/TRBV6-3
cdr3_aa: CASSLGAGLAGGRTDTQYF; cdr3_nt: TGTGCCAGCAGCTTAGGGGCGGGACTAGCGGGAGGGCGCACAGATACGCAGTATTTT; d_call: TRBD2; cdr3_length: 19; clone_size: -; j_call: TRBJ2-3; v_call: TRBV7-2
cdr3_aa: CATLSGLEADEQFF; cdr3_nt: TGTGCCACCCTATCCGGACTGGAAGCGGATGAGCAGTTCTTC; d_call: -; cdr3_length: 14; clone_size: -; j_call: TRBJ2-1; v_call: TRBV10-3
cdr3_aa: CASSPGRGSVGYTF; cdr3_nt: TGTGCCAGCAGCCCGGGCAGGGGGTCCGTTGGCTACACCTTC; d_call: TRBD1; cdr3_length: 14; clone_size: -; j_call: TRBJ1-2; v_call: TRBV5-6
cdr3_aa: CAWSPQGLAGETQYF; cdr3_nt: TGTGCCTGGAGCCCCCAGGGGCTAGCGGGAGAGACCCAGTACTTC; d_call: TRBD2; cdr3_length: 15; clone_size: -; j_call: TRBJ2-5; v_call: TRBV30
cdr3_aa: CAISARSGTDTQYF; cdr3_nt: TGTGCCATCAGTGCCCGTAGCGGGACAGATACGCAGTATTTT; d_call: TRBD2; cdr3_length: 14; clone_size: -; j_call: TRBJ2-3; v_call: TRBV10-3
cdr3_aa: CASSFAASGSYEQYF; cdr3_nt: TGTGCCAGCAGTTTTGCAGCGTCGGGCTCCTACGAGCAGTACTTC; d_call: -; cdr3_length: 15; clone_size: -; j_call: TRBJ2-7; v_call: TRBV28
cdr3_aa: CASSLVSGSGGQFF; cdr3_nt: TGTGCCAGCAGCTTAGTTAGCGGGAGCGGCGGGCAGTTCTTC; d_call: TRBD2; cdr3_length: 14; clone_size: -; j_call: TRBJ2-1; v_call: TRBV13
cdr3_aa: CASSRQGGDEKLFF; cdr3_nt: TGTGCCAGCAGCCGACAGGGTGGGGATGAAAAACTGTTTTTT; d_call: TRBD1; cdr3_length: 14; clone_size: -; j_call: TRBJ1-4; v_call: TRBV5-8
cdr3_aa: CASSPGVDRYNEQFF; cdr3_nt: TGTGCCAGCAGCCCAGGGGTAGATCGGTACAATGAGCAGTTCTTC; d_call: -; cdr3_length: 15; clone_size: -; j_call: TRBJ2-1; v_call: TRBV7-2
cdr3_aa: CASSPSGNEQFF; cdr3_nt: TGTGCCAGCAGCCCCAGCGGAAATGAGCAGTTCTTC; d_call: -; cdr3_length: 12; clone_size: -; j_call: TRBJ2-1; v_call: TRBV3-1/TRBV3-2
cdr3_aa: CASSWGQGGTGELFF; cdr3_nt: TGCGCCAGCAGCTGGGGACAGGGAGGCACCGGGGAGCTGTTTTTT; d_call: TRBD1; cdr3_length: 15; clone_size: -; j_call: TRBJ2-2; v_call: TRBV5-1
cdr3_aa: CASSAGTGEWTEAFF; cdr3_nt: TGTGCCAGCAGCGCCGGGACAGGGGAATGGACTGAAGCTTTCTTT; d_call: TRBD1; cdr3_length: 15; clone_size: -; j_call: TRBJ1-1; v_call: TRBV25-1
cdr3_aa: CASSLDRVAGYTF; cdr3_nt: TGTGCCAGCTCCCTGGACAGGGTTGCTGGCTACACCTTC; d_call: TRBD1; cdr3_length: 13; clone_size: -; j_call: TRBJ1-2; v_call: TRBV18
cdr3_aa: CALGDTVAEQYF; cdr3_nt: TGTGCCCTGGGGGACACGGTGGCCGAGCAGTACTTC; d_call: -; cdr3_length: 12; clone_size: -; j_call: TRBJ2-7; v_call: TRBV30
cdr3_aa: CASSSFRSPNQPQHF; cdr3_nt: TGTGCCAGTAGTTCGTTCAGGTCCCCCAATCAGCCCCAGCATTTT; d_call: -; cdr3_length: 15; clone_size: -; j_call: TRBJ1-5; v_call: TRBV19
cdr3_aa: CASSPNSGDTQYF; cdr3_nt: TGTGCCAGCTCACCAAACTCTGGTGATACGCAGTATTTT; d_call: -; cdr3_length: 13; clone_size: -; j_call: TRBJ2-3; v_call: TRBV18
cdr3_aa: CASSSAGTTYNEQFF; cdr3_nt: TGTGCCAGCAGCTCCGCCGGGACTACCTACAATGAGCAGTTCTTC; d_call: TRBD2; cdr3_length: 15; clone_size: -; j_call: TRBJ2-1; v_call: TRBV7-2
cdr3_aa: CASSVGGGASPYEQYF; cdr3_nt: TGTGCCAGCAGCGTAGGAGGCGGGGCCAGCCCCTACGAGCAGTACTTC; d_call: -; cdr3_length: 16; clone_size: -; j_call: TRBJ2-7; v_call: TRBV9
cdr3_aa: CASSLGTTGGETQYF; cdr3_nt: TGCGCCAGCAGTCTGGGGACCACCGGGGGGGAGACCCAGTACTTC; d_call: TRBD2; cdr3_length: 15; clone_size: -; j_call: TRBJ2-5; v_call: TRBV4-1
cdr3_aa: CATSGQVANTGELFF; cdr3_nt: TGTGCCACCAGTGGCCAGGTTGCGAACACCGGGGAGCTGTTTTTT; d_call: -; cdr3_length: 15; clone_size: few; j_call: TRBJ2-2; v_call: TRBV24-1
cdr3_aa: CAWSVGTVGGNTIYF; cdr3_nt: TGTGCCTGGAGTGTTGGGACAGTAGGTGGAAACACCATATATTTT; d_call: TRBD1; cdr3_length: 15; clone_size: once; j_call: TRBJ1-3; v_call: TRBV30
cdr3_aa: CASSPPGQGSQPQHF; cdr3_nt: TGTGCCAGCAGTCCGCCGGGACAGGGGAGTCAGCCCCAGCATTTT; d_call: TRBD1; cdr3_length: 15; clone_size: -; j_call: TRBJ1-5; v_call: TRBV6-5
cdr3_aa: CASSSNGGPNYGYTF; cdr3_nt: TGTGCCAGCAGCTCGAATGGAGGACCTAACTATGGCTACACCTTC; d_call: -; cdr3_length: 15; clone_size: -; j_call: TRBJ1-2; v_call: TRBV11-2
cdr3_aa: CASSPGLSSYNEQFF; cdr3_nt: TGTGCCAGCAGCCCAGGACTCTCCTCCTACAATGAGCAGTTCTTC; d_call: -; cdr3_length: 15; clone_size: -; j_call: TRBJ2-1; v_call: TRBV27
cdr3_aa: CASSPMGAVEQYF; cdr3_nt: TGTGCCAGCTCACCCATGGGGGCGGTCGAGCAGTACTTC; d_call: -; cdr3_length: 13; clone_size: -; j_call: TRBJ2-7; v_call: TRBV18